Listed below are T cell receptor beta chains from one sample, sequenced in a study of vaccination and CD4 T cells after COVID-19. TCRdb independently ran MiXCR on the PCR reads; one entry per CDR3 protein. The sample has approximately 13,000 distinct CDR3 sequences, approximately 30% seen once. Their antigens remain unidentified. Sequenced material: cultured CD4+ T cells from blood. These receptors were taken from a human donor with COVID-19. Both conserved end residues are part of each CDR3. The D gene is left open where the match is weak. For some rows the clone size is stated as once, few or many, or as a class when expanded; others skip it.

J	D	V	size	CDR3	DNA
TRBJ2-7	-	TRBV19	-	CASSINRAEEQYF	TGTGCCAGTAGTATTAACAGGGCGGAGGAGCAGTACTTC
TRBJ2-7	TRBD1	TRBV20-1	-	CSARDPGQGRHEQYF	TGCAGTGCTAGGGATCCAGGACAGGGAAGGCACGAGCAGTACTTC
TRBJ2-5	TRBD2	TRBV5-4	few	CASSLGGGGAKTQYF	TGTGCCAGCAGCTTGGGCGGCGGGGGGGCAAAGACCCAGTACTTC
TRBJ2-3	-	TRBV6-5	medium-sized	CASSYRSGSTDTQYF	TGTGCCAGCAGTTACCGTAGCGGAAGCACAGATACGCAGTATTTT
TRBJ1-2	-	TRBV30	-	CAWCGTSSGYTF	TGTGCCTGGTGTGGTACGTCTTCTGGCTACACCTTC
TRBJ1-1	-	TRBV28	large	CASSLNRGAWTEAFF	TGTGCCAGCAGTTTAAATCGGGGGGCTTGGACTGAAGCTTTCTTT
TRBJ1-1	-	TRBV20-1	-	CSARVPGQGTEAFF	TGCAGTGCTAGAGTACCGGGGCAGGGCACTGAAGCTTTCTTT
TRBJ1-6	-	TRBV6-2/TRBV6-3	-	CASIPRGVLSPLHF	TGTGCCAGCATTCCCCGGGGGGTTTTATCACCCCTCCACTTT
TRBJ2-3	TRBD2	TRBV5-4	few	CASSLAGARDTQYF	TGTGCCAGCAGTCTAGCGGGGGCCCGGGATACGCAGTATTTT
TRBJ2-7	TRBD1	TRBV10-3	-	CAISEVRQGSFYEQYF	TGTGCCATCAGTGAGGTCAGACAGGGGTCGTTCTACGAGCAGTACTTC
TRBJ1-1	-	TRBV20-1	few	CSASDTNTEAFF	TGCAGTGCTAGTGACACGAACACTGAAGCTTTCTTT
TRBJ1-5	-	TRBV5-6	-	CASSLGQDQPQHF	TGTGCCAGCAGCTTGGGACAGGATCAGCCCCAGCATTTT
TRBJ2-7	-	TRBV2	few	CASSESRDRSYEQYF	TGTGCCAGCAGTGAATCTAGGGACCGATCCTACGAGCAGTACTTC
TRBJ2-7	TRBD2	TRBV6-5	-	CASSYAGETYEQYF	TGTGCCAGCAGTTACGCGGGGGAAACCTACGAGCAGTACTTC
TRBJ2-5	-	TRBV5-4	-	CASSLEPGLGRETQYF	TGTGCCAGCAGCTTGGAGCCGGGACTCGGACGAGAGACCCAGTACTTC
TRBJ2-4	-	TRBV27	-	CASSSDNPKNIQYF	TGTGCCAGCAGTTCCGACAATCCCAAAAACATTCAGTACTTC
TRBJ1-1	-	TRBV27	-	CASSTLDLNTEAFF	TGTGCCAGCAGTACCTTGGACCTGAACACTGAAGCTTTCTTT
TRBJ1-5	-	TRBV28	few	CASSFHSSNSNQPQHF	TGTGCCAGCAGTTTTCACAGCTCGAATAGCAATCAGCCCCAGCATTTT
TRBJ1-1	-	TRBV15	medium-sized	CATSRDKGINTEAFF	TGTGCCACCAGCAGAGATAAGGGGATTAACACTGAAGCTTTCTTT
TRBJ1-1	-	TRBV5-8	-	CASSLAKDEAFF	TGTGCCAGCAGCTTGGCGAAGGATGAAGCTTTCTTT
TRBJ2-7	-	TRBV12-3/TRBV12-4	-	CASSHTTRILGYEQYF	TGTGCCAGCAGTCATACTACTAGGATCCTCGGCTACGAGCAGTACTTC
TRBJ2-1	-	TRBV12-3/TRBV12-4	few	CASRLDYNEQFF	TGTGCCAGCAGGCTGGACTACAATGAGCAGTTCTTC
TRBJ1-1	-	TRBV7-9	-	CVSSPTRQRLNTEAFF	TGTGTCAGCAGCCCCACGAGACAGCGACTGAACACTGAAGCTTTCTTT